The next 22 T cell receptor beta chains were all read from a single sample in a study of cytomegalovirus exposure and HLA in healthy donors. The PCR made use of 60 Vbeta and 13 Jbeta primers. TCRdb's table, derived via immunoSEQ multiplex PCR, lists solely in-frame clones and lacks some. The sample has over 100,000 clones, roughly 89% seen once; the top ten hold more than 4.5%. The material sequenced was PBMCs. These receptors originate from a woman aged 25 to 39 in good health and CMV-seronegative.

The rearrangement uses TRBV19 and TRBJ2-5; 9 bases fit TRBD1. The CDR3 covers 15 residues. In germline, CDR1 is LNHDA, CDR2 SQIVND (reference sequence). V lost 3 bases, J lost 4 bases, and 6 bases stayed unmatched. The CDR3 here is CASSIGTGRGETQYF. DNA of the CDR3: TGTGCCAGTAGTATTGGGACAGGGCGGGGAGAGACCCAGTACTTC. The full variable domain, rest sourced from reference TRBV19 and TRBJ2-5, is DGGITQSPKYLFRKEGQNVTLSCEQNLNHDAMYWYRQDPGQGLRLIYYSQIVNDFQKGDIAEGYSVSREKKESFPLTVTSAQKNPTAFYLCASSIGTGRGETQYFGPGTRLLVL.

The chain combines TRBV5-1 with TRBJ1-1; 7 positions match TRBD1. This CDR3 contains 17 residues. J gave up 2 bases and V 2 bases, and 12 bases lay outside the gene matches. Germline V gene lookup returns CDR1 SGHRS and CDR2 YFSETQ. This chain's CDR3 is CASSFRGPQGTNTEAFF. The CDR3 DNA sequence: TGCGCCAGCAGCTTTAGGGGGCCACAGGGAACAAACACTGAAGCTTTCTTT.

The rearrangement joins TRBV7-2 to TRBJ2-7, with unresolved D. Germline CDR1 is SGHTA and CDR2 is FQGNSA. Trimming stripped 1 base from V and 2 bases from J, with 9 bases between. The CDR3 has 14 amino acids. This chain's CDR3 is CASSLGGLTYEQYF. The DNA for the CDR3 is TGTGCCAGCAGCTTAGGAGGCCTTACCTACGAGCAGTACTTC.

The V gene is TRBV10-3, the J gene TRBJ1-2, with D perhaps TRBD1 (5 bases). V dropped 10 bases and J dropped 8 bases, with 11 bases sitting between them. CDR1 ENHRY and CDR2 SYGVKD come from the germline V gene. The CDR3 runs 10 residues. The CDR3 nucleotides read TGTGCCAGCCAGGGTGGGGGCTACACCTTC. Translated, it gives CASQGGGYTF.

The rearrangement uses TRBV28 and TRBJ2-6; D might be TRBD1 (7 bases). Between the trimmed V and J ends, which lost 8 bases and 4 bases, there was a span of 15 bases. CDR1 and CDR2 (germline): MDHEN, SYDVKM. The CDR3 contains 15 residues. Here the CDR3 DNA reads TGTGCCAGCGTCGGAGGGGGCGCCGGGGCCAACGTCCTGACTTTC. Protein: CASVGGGAGANVLTF. The full variable domain, with the rest looked up from reference TRBV28 and TRBJ2-6, is DVKVTQSSRYLVKRTGEKVFLECVQDMDHENMFWYRQDPGLGLRLIYFSYDVKMKEKGDIPEGYSVSREKKERFSLILESASTNQTSMYLCASVGGGAGANVLTFGAGSRLTVL.

This clone came up once. This chain links TRBV28 with TRBJ1-5, with 7 bases aligning to TRBD1. The CDR3 covers 16 residues. CDR1 and CDR2 from the germline V gene are MDHEN and SYDVKM. Losses at the gene ends were 6 bases for V and 0 bases for J; bases not matched to a gene: 8. CDR3 region: CASSALGQDSNQPQHF. The CDR3 coding sequence is TGTGCCAGCAGCGCGCTTGGACAGGATAGCAATCAGCCCCAGCATTTT.

This chain links TRBV4-2 with TRBJ1-6; 7 bases agree with TRBD1. The CDR3 totals 16 residues. Germline CDR1 and CDR2: LGHNA and YNFKEQ. The V gene end was trimmed by 1 base and the J gene end by 1 base; junction bases not matched to a gene: 1. The CDR3 DNA reads as TGTGCCAGCAGCCAAGGACAGGGATCCTATAATTCACCCCTCCACTTT. It codes for CASSQGQGSYNSPLHF.

The rearrangement joins TRBV10-3 to TRBJ1-6, with 7 positions matching TRBD1. The CDR3 has 14 residues. Germline-derived CDR1 and CDR2 are ENHRY and SYGVKD. J was trimmed by 5 bases and V by 6 bases; bases with no gene match: 4. The chain's CDR3 is CAIRTGTDNSPLHF. For the CDR3, the DNA is TGTGCCATCAGAACAGGGACAGATAATTCACCCCTCCACTTT.

The chain employs TRBV5-1 and TRBJ1-6; D gene ambiguous. V was shortened by 5 bases and J by 5 bases, with 14 bases between the two germline ends. Germline V lookup: CDR1 SGHRS, CDR2 YFSETQ. The CDR3 has 15 residues. In nucleotides, the CDR3 is TGCGCCAGCAGGATTGGGCCAGTAAATAATTCACCCCTCCACTTT. Translation: CASRIGPVNNSPLHF.

The gene calls are TRBV9 and TRBJ1-5; D is possibly TRBD1 (5 bases). The CDR3 sequence is 15 residues long. From germline, CDR1 is SGDLS and CDR2 YYNGEE. Trimming left V 2 bases short and J 1 base short, with 10 bases between. This CDR3 is CASSVSGGSNQPQHF. CDR3 nucleotide sequence: TGTGCCAGCAGCGTCTCCGGGGGGAGCAATCAGCCCCAGCATTTT.

In its sample, this clone was seen once. The genes are TRBV7-9 and TRBJ1-6; 7 positions match TRBD1. The V segment lost 8 bases and the J segment 4 bases; nucleotides outside the gene matches: 5. CDR1 and CDR2 (germline): SEHNR, FQNEAQ (reference sequence). The CDR3 length is 14 residues. Written as DNA, the CDR3 is TGTGCCAGCGGTGGGACAGATTATAATTCACCCCTCCACTTT. This sequence encodes CASGGTDYNSPLHF.

This chain connects TRBV5-5 to TRBJ1-4, with a possible D match to TRBD1 (5 bases). The V end lost 0 bases, the J end lost 15 bases, and 18 bases lay between the germline ends. The germline CDR1 and CDR2 sequences are SGHKS and YYEKEE (reference sequence). This CDR3 contains 14 residues. The CDR3 protein is CASSLAQGDVVVFF. CDR3 in DNA: TGTGCCAGCAGCTTGGCGCAGGGCGATGTTGTAGTGTTTTTT. The whole variable domain, filled in from reference TRBV5-5 and TRBJ1-4, reads DAGVTQSPTHLIKTRGQQVTLRCSPISGHKSVSWYQQVLGQGPQFIFQYYEKEERGRGNFPDRFSARQFPNYSSELNVNALLLGDSALYLCASSLAQGDVVVFFGSGTQLSVL.

The chain links TRBV4-3 to TRBJ2-6; no clear D gene. V was trimmed by 1 base and J by 1 base, leaving 5 bases between them. CDR1 is LGHNA, CDR2 YSLEER, per germline. This CDR3 comprises 15 residues. The CDR3 nucleotides read TGCGCCAGCAGCCAAGGTCGGTCTGGGGCCAACGTCCTGACTTTC. Translated: CASSQGRSGANVLTF.

This clone was seen only once. This chain uses TRBV5-1 with TRBJ1-5, with 8 positions matching TRBD1. Germline lookup yields CDR1 SGHRS and CDR2 YFSETQ. V gave up 4 bases and J gave up 5 bases; unmatched junction bases: 5. CDR3 size: 14 residues. The CDR3 sequence: CASSAGGLDQPQHF. The CDR3 DNA follows: TGCGCCAGCAGCGCAGGGGGCTTGGATCAGCCCCAGCATTTT. The whole variable domain, filled in from reference TRBV5-1 and TRBJ1-5, reads KAGVTQTPRYLIKTRGQQVTLSCSPISGHRSVSWYQQTPGQGLQFLFEYFSETQRNKGNFPGRFSGRQFSNSRSEMNVSTLELGDSALYLCASSAGGLDQPQHFGDGTRLSIL.

This rearrangement joins TRBV5-6 to TRBJ2-1; 10 positions agree with TRBD1. Looked up from germline, CDR1 is SGHDT and CDR2 is YYEEEE. CDR3 length: 15 amino acids. The V segment lost 4 bases and the J segment 3 bases; nucleotides outside the gene matches: 4. Here the CDR3 DNA reads TGTGCCAGCAGCCGGGGACAGGGGAACTACAATGAGCAGTTCTTC. Protein product: CASSRGQGNYNEQFF.

This clone was observed a few times. The chain uses TRBV28 and TRBJ2-7; 10 bases match TRBD2. The CDR3 consists of 16 residues. V lost 6 bases to trimming and J lost 2 bases; unmatched junction nucleotides: 10. CDR1 MDHEN and CDR2 SYDVKM come from the germline V gene. CDR3 DNA: TGTGCCAGCAGCCCCACCCCTAGCGGGGGTACCTACGAGCAGTACTTC. Translation: CASSPTPSGGTYEQYF.

The count of this clone is one. The genes are TRBV28 and TRBJ2-1; a weak D match, TRBD2 (6 bases). This CDR3 comprises 17 residues. Germline V gives CDR1 MDHEN, CDR2 SYDVKM. V lost 2 bases and J lost 6, with 20 bases in between. CDR3 amino acids: CASSLLPIGTLLNEQFF. In DNA, the CDR3 is TGTGCCAGCAGTTTACTGCCGATTGGGACTCTTCTCAATGAGCAGTTCTTC.

This clone was seen a handful of times. The chain recombines TRBV30 with TRBJ1-6, with D possibly TRBD1 on 5 matching bases. The germline CDR1 and CDR2 sequences are GTSNPN and SVGIG (reference sequence). The CDR3 loop spans 13 amino acids. V lost 6 bases to trimming and J lost 10 bases, with 16 bases between them. The CDR3 protein is CACTGGSLSPLHF. The CDR3 nucleotides read TGTGCCTGTACGGGGGGGAGTCTCTCACCCCTCCACTTT.

The chain joins TRBV10-3 to TRBJ2-1; D may be TRBD2 (6 bases). Germline V gene sequence: CDR1 ENHRY, CDR2 SYGVKD. Trimming removed 10 bases at V and 8 bases at J, with 18 bases between. There are 13 residues in the CDR3. The CDR3 DNA sequence: TGTGCCACCCGGGGGATAGGAGGCGATGAGCAGTTCTTC. Translating it yields CATRGIGGDEQFF.

The chain joins TRBV12-2 to TRBJ2-1; the D call of TRBD1 is as the table states it, not checked on the DNA. TRBV12-2 is reported as a pseudogene. CDR3 length: 20 amino acids. The CDR3 reads CASRLVGAGVQGDSYNEQFF. DNA for the CDR3: TGTGCAAGTCGCTTAGTGGGGGCGGGCGTGCAGGGGGATTCCTACAATGAGCAGTTCTTC.

This chain uses TRBV14 with TRBJ2-3; D might be TRBD1 (5 bases). Germline V gene data show CDR1 as SGHDN and CDR2 as FVKESK. V gave up 1 base and J gave up 0 bases, with 14 bases separating them. The CDR3 is 17 amino acids. The CDR3 nucleotides are TGTGCCAGCAGCCAAGCTTTGGGGCATTATAGCACAGATACGCAGTATTTT. It yields the protein CASSQALGHYSTDTQYF. Supplemented by reference TRBV14 and TRBJ2-3, the full variable domain reads EAGVTQFPSHSVIEKGQTVTLRCDPISGHDNLYWYRRVMGKEIKFLLHFVKESKQDESGMPNNRFLAERTGGTYSTLKVQPAELEDSGVYFCASSQALGHYSTDTQYFGPGTRLTVL.

The gene calls are TRBV10-3 and TRBJ2-7; 12 positions agree with TRBD2. From germline, CDR1 is ENHRY and CDR2 SYGVKD. The CDR3 sequence is 15 residues long. V trimming: 3 bases; J trimming: 2 bases; junction bases outside the gene matches: 2. In nucleotides, the CDR3 is TGTGCCATCAGTGATAGACTAGCGGGAGCCTACGAGCAGTACTTC. Translating gives CAISDRLAGAYEQYF.